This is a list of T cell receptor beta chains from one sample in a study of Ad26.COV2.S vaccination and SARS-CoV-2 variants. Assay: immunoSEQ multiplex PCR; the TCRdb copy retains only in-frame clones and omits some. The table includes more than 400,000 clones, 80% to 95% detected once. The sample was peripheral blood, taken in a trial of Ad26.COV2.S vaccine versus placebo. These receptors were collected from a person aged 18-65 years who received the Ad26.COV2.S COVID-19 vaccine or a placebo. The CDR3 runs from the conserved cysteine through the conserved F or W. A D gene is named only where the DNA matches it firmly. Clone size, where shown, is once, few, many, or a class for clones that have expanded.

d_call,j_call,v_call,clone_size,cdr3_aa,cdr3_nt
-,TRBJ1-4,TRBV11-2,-,CASSLRPGVNEKLFF,TGTGCCAGCAGCCTTAGACCGGGGGTTAATGAAAAACTGTTTTTT
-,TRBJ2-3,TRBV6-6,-,CAGGVGEDPTDTQYF,TGTGCCGGAGGGGTGGGGGAGGACCCCACAGATACGCAGTATTTT
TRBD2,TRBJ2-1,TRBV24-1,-,CATGPPTSANEQFF,TGTGCCACCGGCCCCCCTACTAGCGCAAATGAGCAGTTCTTC
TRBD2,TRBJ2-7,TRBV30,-,CAWSVGLAATYEQYF,TGTGCCTGGAGTGTGGGTCTAGCGGCGACCTACGAGCAGTACTTC
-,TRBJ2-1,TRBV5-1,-,CASSLVPGNEQFF,TGCGCCAGCAGCTTGGTCCCAGGCAATGAGCAGTTCTTC
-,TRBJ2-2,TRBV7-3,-,CASRGDPNGELFF,TGTGCCAGCCGAGGAGACCCCAATGGGGAGCTGTTTTTT
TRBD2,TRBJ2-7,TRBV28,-,CASSLGLAGGYEQYF,TGTGCCAGCAGTTTAGGACTAGCGGGAGGTTACGAGCAGTACTTC
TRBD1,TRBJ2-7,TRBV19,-,CASSPLIGRQGSYEQYF,TGTGCCAGTAGTCCTCTAATAGGGCGACAGGGGTCCTACGAGCAGTACTTC
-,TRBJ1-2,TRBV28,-,CASSPSANYGYTF,TGTGCCAGCAGTCCGTCAGCCAACTATGGCTACACCTTC
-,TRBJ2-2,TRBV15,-,CATSRDPGQFTGELFF,TGTGCCACCAGCAGAGATCCCGGACAGTTCACCGGGGAGCTGTTTTTT
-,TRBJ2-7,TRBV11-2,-,CASSARGSYEQYF,TGTGCCAGCAGCGCCCGGGGCTCCTACGAGCAGTACTTC
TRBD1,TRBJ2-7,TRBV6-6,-,CASSYSGQSYEQYF,TGTGCCAGCAGTTACTCGGGACAGTCCTACGAGCAGTACTTC
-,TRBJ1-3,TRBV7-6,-,CASSTPGNSGNTIYF,TGTGCCAGCTCAACCCCGGGCAACTCTGGAAACACCATATATTTT
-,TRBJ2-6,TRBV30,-,CAWSFSGANVLTF,TGTGCCTGGAGTTTCTCTGGGGCCAACGTCCTGACTTTC
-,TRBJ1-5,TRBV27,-,CASSFRRDQPQHF,TGTGCCAGCAGTTTCCGTCGGGATCAGCCCCAGCATTTT
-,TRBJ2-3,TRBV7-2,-,CASSLDTFTDTQYF,TGTGCCAGCAGCTTGGACACGTTCACAGATACGCAGTATTTT
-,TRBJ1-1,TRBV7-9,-,CASSLAGTEAFF,TGTGCCAGCAGCTTAGCCGGCACTGAAGCTTTCTTT
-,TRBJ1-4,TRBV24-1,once,CATSDSHRIATNEKLFF,TGTGCCACCAGTGATTCCCACAGGATTGCAACTAATGAAAAACTGTTTTTT
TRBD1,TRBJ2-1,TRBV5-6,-,CASSNQGQGRDEQFF,TGTGCCAGCAGCAACCAAGGACAGGGTCGGGATGAGCAGTTCTTC
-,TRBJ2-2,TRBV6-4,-,CASSDQGGELFF,TGTGCCAGCAGTGACCAAGGCGGGGAGCTGTTTTTT
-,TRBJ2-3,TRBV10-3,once,CAISESIGPSGTDTQYF,TGTGCCATCAGTGAGTCAATTGGCCCCTCGGGGACAGATACGCAGTATTTT
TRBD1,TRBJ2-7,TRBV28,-,CASSSYTGRTGAPYEQYF,TGTGCCAGCAGTTCCTATACCGGTCGGACAGGGGCACCCTACGAGCAGTACTTC
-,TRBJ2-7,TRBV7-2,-,CASSLRLAAPYEQYF,TGTGCCAGCAGCTTACGGCTAGCAGCGCCCTACGAGCAGTACTTC
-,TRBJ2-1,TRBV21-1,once,CASSKNRDRSYNEQFF,TGTGCCAGCAGCAAAAACCGGGACAGGTCCTACAATGAGCAGTTCTTC
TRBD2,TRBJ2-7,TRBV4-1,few,CASSQDQWNIGTSRSYEQYF,TGCGCCAGCAGCCAAGATCAGTGGAACATAGGGACTAGCAGATCCTACGAGCAGTACTTC
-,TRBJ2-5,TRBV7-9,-,CASSSGIYQETQYF,TGTGCCAGCAGCTCAGGGATTTACCAAGAGACCCAGTACTTC
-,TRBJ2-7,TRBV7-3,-,CASSPQGPTYEQYF,TGTGCCAGCAGCCCCCAAGGTCCTACCTACGAGCAGTACTTC
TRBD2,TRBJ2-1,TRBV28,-,CAHSGASGIFPSEQFF,TGTGCCCATAGTGGGGCTAGCGGGATTTTTCCCTCTGAGCAGTTCTTC
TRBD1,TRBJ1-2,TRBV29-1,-,CSVSGGPNYGYTF,TGCAGCGTATCAGGGGGCCCTAACTATGGCTACACCTTC
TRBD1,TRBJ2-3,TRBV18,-,CASSRMGQGNTDTQYF,TGTGCCAGCTCACGGATGGGACAGGGAAACACAGATACGCAGTATTTT
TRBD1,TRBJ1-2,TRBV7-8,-,CASSFISGQNYGYTF,TGTGCCAGCAGTTTCATATCGGGACAGAACTATGGCTACACCTTC
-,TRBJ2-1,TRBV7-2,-,CASSRGRFLYNEQFF,TGTGCCAGCAGCCGCGGACGGTTCCTCTACAATGAGCAGTTCTTC
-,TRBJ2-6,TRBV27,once,CASSWRAGANVLTF,TGTGCCAGCAGTTGGAGGGCTGGGGCCAACGTCCTGACTTTC
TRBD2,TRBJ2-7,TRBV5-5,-,CASSLALAGGPYEQYF,TGTGCCAGCAGCTTGGCCCTAGCGGGAGGGCCCTACGAGCAGTACTTC
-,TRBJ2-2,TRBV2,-,CASNTDTGELFF,TGTGCCAGCAACACGGACACCGGGGAGCTGTTTTTT
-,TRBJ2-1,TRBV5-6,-,CASSFRGARYNEQFF,TGTGCCAGCAGCTTTAGGGGGGCCCGCTACAATGAGCAGTTCTTC
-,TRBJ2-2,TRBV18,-,CASSPIPGKDTGELFF,TGTGCCAGCTCACCAATTCCCGGGAAGGACACCGGGGAGCTGTTTTTT
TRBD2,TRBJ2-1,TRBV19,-,CASNVLLAGRNEQFF,TGTGCCAGTAATGTCCTTCTAGCGGGTCGGAATGAGCAGTTCTTC
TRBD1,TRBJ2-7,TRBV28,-,CASSPTGVPYEQYF,TGTGCCAGCAGTCCGACAGGGGTCCCCTACGAGCAGTACTTC
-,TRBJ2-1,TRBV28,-,CASSLLGESGLGEQFF,TGTGCCAGCAGTTTATTAGGGGAGAGCGGTTTAGGTGAGCAGTTCTTC
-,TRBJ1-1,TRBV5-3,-,CARRRGGGRVDTEAFF,TGTGCCAGAAGAAGGGGAGGTGGCAGGGTAGACACTGAAGCTTTCTTT
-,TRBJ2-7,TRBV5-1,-,CASRQFGQEQYF,TGCGCCAGCAGACAATTTGGACAGGAGCAGTACTTC
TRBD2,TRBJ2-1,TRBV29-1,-,CSLGLADNEQFF,TGCAGCCTGGGACTAGCGGACAATGAGCAGTTCTTC
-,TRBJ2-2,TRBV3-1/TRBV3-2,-,CASSQERSGGVPGELFF,TGTGCCAGCAGCCAAGAGCGGAGCGGAGGCGTACCCGGGGAGCTGTTTTTT
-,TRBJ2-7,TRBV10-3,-,CAIRRGAESYEQYF,TGTGCCATCAGGAGAGGGGCTGAATCCTACGAGCAGTACTTC
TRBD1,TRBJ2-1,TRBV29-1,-,CSFEAGGQFF,TGCAGCTTTGAAGCAGGGGGGCAGTTCTTC
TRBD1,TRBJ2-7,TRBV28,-,CASSSSGTGPYEQYF,TGTGCCAGCAGTTCCTCCGGGACAGGGCCCTACGAGCAGTACTTC
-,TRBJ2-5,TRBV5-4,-,CASSSDRLETYF,TGTGCCAGCAGCTCGGACAGACTTGAGACGTACTTC
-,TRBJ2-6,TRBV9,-,CASSVAHSTGANVLTF,TGTGCCAGCAGCGTAGCTCACAGCACTGGGGCCAACGTCCTGACTTTC
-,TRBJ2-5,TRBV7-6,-,CASGIRWVGGKETQYF,TGTGCCAGCGGGATACGCTGGGTGGGAGGAAAAGAGACCCAGTACTTC
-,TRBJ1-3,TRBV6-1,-,CASSDGSSGNTIYF,TGTGCCAGCAGTGACGGGAGCTCTGGAAACACCATATATTTT